The present T cell receptor beta chain was sequenced within a study of shared clonotypes between healthy human individuals. The investigators split CD4+ cells into a CD45RA+ naive subset and a CD45RA-negative memory subset. The study's findings and limits: Non-shared clonotypes had lower generation probabilities than those shared by all four donors.

The table came from immunoSEQ multiplex PCR; TCRdb's copy has only in-frame clones and leaves some out. The repertoire consists of 950,000 to 1,300,000 clones, with around 74% occurring once and the leading ten covering roughly 1.4%. About this clone: Its antigen is unidentified.

What was sequenced was memory CD4+ T cells sorted from blood. Noted subset: CD45RA-negative fraction. The sequence was obtained from a man between 18 and 29 years old in good health.

CDR3 amino acids: CASSITPETGELFF. As DNA, the CDR3 is TGCGCCAGCAGCATAACTCCGGAGACCGGGGAGCTGTTTTTT. The V gene is TRBV5-1, the J gene TRBJ2-2; no firm D call. CDR1 and CDR2 (germline): SGHRS, YFSETQ. The CDR3 covers 14 residues. Trimming shortened V by 4 bases and J by 5 bases, and 12 bases separated the two germline ends. Drawing the rest from reference TRBV5-1 and TRBJ2-2, the complete variable domain is KAGVTQTPRYLIKTRGQQVTLSCSPISGHRSVSWYQQTPGQGLQFLFEYFSETQRNKGNFPGRFSGRQFSNSRSEMNVSTLELGDSALYLCASSITPETGELFFGEGSRLTVL.